The present TCR beta chain was sequenced within a study of blood T cell repertoires in COVID-19. Across the whole study: COVID-19 samples from acute and convalescent phases originated in the United States, Italy and Spain.

The germline gives CDR1 MGHRA, CDR2 YSYEKL. With 1 base clipped from V and 1 base from J, the junction kept 6 bases outside the gene matches. The CDR3 loop spans 18 amino acids. Sequenced by immunoSEQ multiplex PCR; TCRdb stores in-frame clones only, minus some. The sample carries over 200,000 clones, approximately 79% recorded once. Sequenced: peripheral blood. V gene TRBV4-1 combines with J gene TRBJ2-3, with 12 bases matching TRBD2. The clonotype originates from a human donor in a cohort sampled during active COVID-19. The CDR3 DNA reads as TGCGCCAGCAGCCAAGCGCTAGCGGGAGGGCTAGGCACAGATACGCAGTATTTT. It codes for CASSQALAGGLGTDTQYF.